The 20 T cell receptor beta chains reported below all come from one sample, sequenced in a study of T-cell memory formation after mild COVID-19. MiXCR, applied by TCRdb to the 5' RACE reads, yields one record per CDR3 protein. The table has roughly 560,000 distinct CDR3 sequences, over 20% seen once. The sample taken for sequencing was PBMCs or a T cell subset sorted from them (not recorded which). The source of these receptors is an adult woman who had mild COVID-19 (a few samples of this study predate the infection). Cell type and time point are not known.

This clonotype has a handful of counts. The J gene is TRBJ1-2, the V gene TRBV7-6; the D is unclear. The germline gives CDR1 SGHVS, CDR2 FNYEAQ. V was shortened by 3 bases and J by 0 bases, with 11 bases between the two germline ends. The CDR3 contains 15 residues. In DNA form, the CDR3 reads TGTGCCAGCAGCTTCGGCAGCGGGGCTAACTATGGCTACACCTTC. Its protein is CASSFGSGANYGYTF.

The chain employs TRBV27 and TRBJ1-2; D perhaps matches TRBD1 (6 bases). Germline assignment: CDR1 MNHEY and CDR2 SMNVEV (reference sequence). Trimming stripped 4 bases from V and 10 bases from J, with 19 bases between. There are 14 residues in the CDR3. CDR3 bases: TGTGCCAGCAGTTCCGCCGGGACAATTAAAGACTACACCTTC. Amino acid sequence: CASSSAGTIKDYTF.

V usage is TRBV12-3 or TRBV12-4 and J usage is TRBJ1-5; D is unclear. The CDR3 is made up of 13 amino acids. Trimming stripped 2 bases from V and 11 bases from J, with 13 bases between. CDR3 sequence: CASSLRYVAAQHF. CDR3 in DNA: TGTGCCAGCAGTTTAAGGTACGTGGCGGCCCAGCATTTT.

This clonotype was found many times. The chain has TRBV7-9 and TRBJ1-3, with D hard to call. Deletions cut 4 bases from V and 1 base from J, with 8 bases between. Germline V gene sequence: CDR1 SEHNR, CDR2 FQNEAQ (reference sequence). The CDR3 length is 14 residues. The DNA of the CDR3 is TGTGCCAGCAGCTCAACCGAGTCTGGAAACACCATATATTTT. This codes for CASSSTESGNTIYF.

The genes are TRBV27 and TRBJ2-6; the D gene is possibly TRBD1 (6 bases). The CDR3 is made up of 17 amino acids. Germline CDR1 and CDR2: MNHEY and SMNVEV (reference sequence). Trimming left V 5 bases short and J 0 bases short, with 14 bases between. The chain's CDR3 is CASSPDSFGSGANVLTF. The CDR3 DNA follows: TGTGCCAGCAGTCCGGACAGCTTCGGCTCTGGGGCCAACGTCCTGACTTTC. Drawing the rest from reference TRBV27 and TRBJ2-6, the complete variable domain is EAQVTQNPRYLITVTGKKLTVTCSQNMNHEYMSWYRQDPGLGLRQIYYSMNVEVTDKGDVPEGYKVSRKEKRNFPLILESPSPNQTSLYFCASSPDSFGSGANVLTFGAGSRLTVL.

This clonotype was counted a few times. The chain recombines TRBV12-3 or TRBV12-4 with TRBJ2-1; the match to TRBD2 covers 9 bases. Trimming at V came to 8 bases and at J to 11 bases, leaving 7 bases not matched to a gene. The CDR3 sequence is 12 residues long. CDR3 in DNA: TGTGCCAGCGGATCTAGCGGGGCGAAGCAGTTCTTC. As protein: CASGSSGAKQFF.

This clonotype was counted between two and nine times. CDR3 residues: CASSLAGGLAETQYF. CDR3 sequence (DNA): TGTGCCAGCAGCTTAGCGGGTGGCCTCGCTGAGACCCAGTACTTC. The chain employs TRBV7-2 and TRBJ2-5; D gene uncertain. The CDR3 consists of 15 residues. Per germline, CDR1 SGHTA and CDR2 FQGNSA. Trimming stripped 0 bases from V and 5 bases from J, with 13 bases between.

This clonotype occurred a few times. This chain connects TRBV7-6 to TRBJ1-5; D is perhaps TRBD1 (6 bases). CDR1 and CDR2 (germline): SGHVS, FNYEAQ. V was shortened by 5 bases and J by 0 bases, with 17 bases between the two germline ends. CDR3 length equals 17 residues. Here the CDR3 reads CASSLRPRGPSNQPQHF. In DNA form, the CDR3 reads TGTGCCAGCAGCCTTCGCCCCAGGGGCCCTAGCAATCAGCCCCAGCATTTT.

This clonotype was counted many times. The J gene is TRBJ2-7, the V gene TRBV7-3; 12 nucleotides line up with TRBD1. Germline CDR1 is SGHTA and CDR2 is FQGTGA. This CDR3 contains 14 residues. Trimming took 6 bases from V and 6 from J; bases not matched to a gene: 6. The CDR3 sequence: CASSPGQGAVEQYF. In DNA, the CDR3 is TGTGCCAGCAGTCCGGGACAGGGGGCCGTCGAGCAGTACTTC.

This clonotype has only a few counts. This rearrangement joins TRBV12-3 or TRBV12-4 to TRBJ1-5; D is undetermined. V was shortened by 3 bases and J by 6 bases, with 9 bases between the two germline ends. The CDR3 is made up of 13 amino acids. The CDR3 nucleotides are TGTGCCAGCAGTTTGGGTTGGAGTCAGCCCCAGCATTTT. Its protein is CASSLGWSQPQHF.

The CDR3 DNA sequence: TGTGCCAGCAGCCGCATCGCGGGAAACACCATATATTTT. Protein sequence: CASSRIAGNTIYF. V is TRBV6-2 or TRBV6-3 and J is TRBJ1-3; D is ambiguous. The germline CDR1 and CDR2 sequences are MNHEY and SVGEGT. There are 13 residues in the CDR3. The V gene lost 6 bases and the J gene lost 4 bases, with 10 bases spanning the gap.

The chain uses TRBV15 and TRBJ2-3, with 11 bases that match TRBD2. There are 18 residues in the CDR3. V was pared by 2 bases and J by 0 bases, with 7 bases of the junction left unmatched. CDR1 LNHNV and CDR2 YYDKDF come from the germline V gene (reference sequence). DNA for the CDR3: TGTGCCACCAGCAGATCTCTGACTAGCGGGACTAGCACAGATACGCAGTATTTT. Amino acid sequence: CATSRSLTSGTSTDTQYF.

The genes are TRBV12-3 or TRBV12-4 and TRBJ2-7; D perhaps matches TRBD2 (5 bases). The CDR3 covers 12 residues. Trimming left V 5 bases short and J 6 bases short, with 11 bases between. The CDR3 is CASSISEAEQYF. CDR3 bases: TGTGCCAGCAGTATATCGGAGGCCGAGCAGTACTTC.

V gene TRBV5-6 combines with J gene TRBJ2-3, with TRBD2 matching 14 bases. The CDR3 is made up of 16 amino acids. Germline V CDR1 and CDR2: SGHDT, YYEEEE. Trimming at V came to 4 bases and at J to 4 bases, leaving 5 bases not matched to a gene. The CDR3 DNA follows: TGTGCCAGCAGCCCGGGGACTAGCGGGAGCCCAGATACGCAGTATTTT. Amino acid sequence: CASSPGTSGSPDTQYF.

Points on this clonotype: Relative to the germline gene, one junction end is altered; a read error may explain this. This sequence joins TRBV14 and TRBJ2-7; no firm D call. The V gene's germline CDR1 is SGHDN and CDR2 FVKESK. CDR3 length: 12 amino acids. CDR3 residues: CASSQDVTVPHF. CDR3 sequence (DNA): TGTGCCAGCAGCCAAGATGTGACGGTTCCTCACTTC.

The chain couples TRBV24-1 to TRBJ2-3, with 9 bases fitting TRBD1. Germline values: CDR1 KGHDR, CDR2 SFDVKD. The trim removed 3 bases at V and 6 bases at J, leaving 6 bases unmatched. The CDR3 contains 15 residues. CDR3 nucleotides: TGTGCCACCAGTGATATGGGACAGGGACGCGATACGCAGTATTTT. It specifies CATSDMGQGRDTQYF.

In its sample, this clonotype was seen a few times. CDR3 DNA: TGTGCCAGCAGCGTGGAAGATCGTAGTGGCTACACCTTC. Translated: CASSVEDRSGYTF. The chain carries TRBV9 and TRBJ1-2; D gene uncertain. Per germline, CDR1 SGDLS and CDR2 YYNGEE. The CDR3 covers 13 residues. The V gene lost 2 bases and the J gene lost 7 bases, with 12 bases spanning the gap.

This clonotype was detected only a few times. This chain connects TRBV20-1 to TRBJ2-1, with TRBD2 identical over 10 bases. This CDR3 is built from 16 residues. V was pared by 2 bases and J by 10 bases, with 14 bases of the junction left unmatched. CDR1 is DFQATT and CDR2 is SNEGSKA in the germline V gene (reference sequence). The DNA for the CDR3 is TGCAGTGCTAGACAGAGCGGGAGGGCCAATCGGTACGAGCAGTTCTTC. It yields the protein CSARQSGRANRYEQFF.

In DNA, the CDR3 is TGTGCCAGCAGCTCGATTCCTCTCACGGAGGGGTACGAGCAGTACTTC. This sequence encodes CASSSIPLTEGYEQYF. This sequence joins TRBV5-5 and TRBJ2-7, with D possibly TRBD2 on 6 matching bases. This CDR3 has 16 residues. Trimming removed 3 bases from V and 4 bases from J, with 20 bases in between. Germline lookup yields CDR1 SGHKS and CDR2 YYEKEE (reference sequence).

The chain couples TRBV27 to TRBJ1-2; no firm D call. Looked up from germline, CDR1 is MNHEY and CDR2 is SMNVEV (reference sequence). V was shortened by 7 bases and J by 7 bases, with 4 bases between the two germline ends. The CDR3 sequence is 9 residues long. CDR3 in DNA: TGTGCCAGCATGGTTGGCTACACCTTC. Amino acids: CASMVGYTF.